Sequencing of this T cell receptor beta chain was carried out in a study of blood T cell repertoires in COVID-19. On the study more broadly: PBMCs, B-cell-depleted T cells, or T cells were the source of the cDNA or gDNA that made up the material.

This table comes from immunoSEQ multiplex PCR, and its TCRdb copy is limited to in-frame clones, with some not included. Found here are about 110,000 clones, around 80% of them singletons; the top ten hold roughly 4%. This CDR3 has 16 amino acids. The germline V gene has CDR1 KGHSH and CDR2 LQKENI. The junction had 10 bases not matched to a gene; V was cut back by 6 bases and J by 3 bases. The material sequenced was peripheral blood. The source of this sequence is a human donor in a cohort sampled during active or convalescent COVID-19. V gene TRBV18 combines with J gene TRBJ2-7, with 11 bases fitting TRBD2. CDR3 region: CASSSYSGRAVYEQYF. In DNA form, the CDR3 reads TGTGCCAGCTCGTCGTATAGCGGGAGGGCCGTCTACGAGCAGTACTTC.